The clone carrying this TCR beta chain was observed a handful of times. Generated by immunoSEQ multiplex PCR, the TCRdb table keeps only in-frame clones and is missing some. The sample holds 110,000 to 150,000 clones, 78% seen once. This specimen comes from a study of blood T cell repertoires in COVID-19. This CDR3 spans 14 amino acids. Per germline, CDR1 SEHNR and CDR2 FQNEAQ (reference sequence). V shed 5 bases, J shed 2 bases, and the junction held 2 bases outside the gene matches. The receptor's source is an older woman with acute or convalescent COVID-19. The V gene is TRBV7-9, the J gene TRBJ1-4; 7 bases match TRBD1. The specimen was peripheral blood. CDR3 nucleotides: TGTGCCAGCAGCCGGGACAGCACTAATGAAAAACTGTTTTTT. Amino acid sequence: CASSRDSTNEKLFF.